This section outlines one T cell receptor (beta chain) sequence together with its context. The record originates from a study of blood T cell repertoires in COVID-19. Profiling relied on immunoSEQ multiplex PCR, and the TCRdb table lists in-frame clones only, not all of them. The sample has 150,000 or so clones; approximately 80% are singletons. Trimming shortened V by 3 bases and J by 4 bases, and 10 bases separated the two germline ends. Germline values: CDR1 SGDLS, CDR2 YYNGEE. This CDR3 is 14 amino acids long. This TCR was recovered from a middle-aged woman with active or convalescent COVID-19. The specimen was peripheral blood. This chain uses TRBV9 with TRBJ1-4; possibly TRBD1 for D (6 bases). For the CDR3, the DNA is TGTGCCAGCAGCGCCGGGACACGTAATGAAAAACTGTTTTTT. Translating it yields CASSAGTRNEKLFF.